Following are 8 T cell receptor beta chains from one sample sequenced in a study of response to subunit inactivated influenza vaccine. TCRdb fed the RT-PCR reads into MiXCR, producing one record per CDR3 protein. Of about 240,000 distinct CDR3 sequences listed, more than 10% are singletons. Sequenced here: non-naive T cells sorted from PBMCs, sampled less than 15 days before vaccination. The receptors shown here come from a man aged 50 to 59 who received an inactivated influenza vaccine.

CDR3 sequence reads: CASSYSTASGGEQYF. The CDR3 DNA sequence: TGTGCCAGCAGTTACTCGACGGCTAGCGGTGGGGAGCAGTACTTC. V gene TRBV6-2 or TRBV6-3 combines with J gene TRBJ2-7; 7 positions agree with TRBD2. Germline CDR1 and CDR2: MNHEY and SVGEGT. This CDR3 is 15 amino acids long. V trimming: 0 bases; J trimming: 7 bases; junction bases outside the gene matches: 9.

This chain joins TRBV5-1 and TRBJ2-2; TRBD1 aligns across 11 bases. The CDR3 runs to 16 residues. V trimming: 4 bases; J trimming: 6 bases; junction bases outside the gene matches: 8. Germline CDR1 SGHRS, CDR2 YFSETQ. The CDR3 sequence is CASSLAGTGGSGELFF. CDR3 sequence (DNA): TGCGCCAGCAGCCTTGCCGGGACAGGGGGTTCCGGGGAGCTGTTTTTT. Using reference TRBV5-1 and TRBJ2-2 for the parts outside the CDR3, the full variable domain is KAGVTQTPRYLIKTRGQQVTLSCSPISGHRSVSWYQQTPGQGLQFLFEYFSETQRNKGNFPGRFSGRQFSNSRSEMNVSTLELGDSALYLCASSLAGTGGSGELFFGEGSRLTVL.

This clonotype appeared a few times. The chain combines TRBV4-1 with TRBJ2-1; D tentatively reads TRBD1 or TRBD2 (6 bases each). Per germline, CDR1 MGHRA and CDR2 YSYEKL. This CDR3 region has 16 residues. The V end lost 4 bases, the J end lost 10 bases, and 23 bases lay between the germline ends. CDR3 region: CASSLHGGGRYGEQFF. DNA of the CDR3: TGCGCCAGCAGCCTCCACGGAGGGGGACGATATGGCGAGCAGTTCTTC.

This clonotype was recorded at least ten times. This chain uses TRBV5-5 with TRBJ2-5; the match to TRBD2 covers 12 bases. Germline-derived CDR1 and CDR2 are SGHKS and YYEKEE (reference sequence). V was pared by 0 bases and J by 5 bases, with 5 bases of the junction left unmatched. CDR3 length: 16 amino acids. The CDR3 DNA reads TGTGCCAGCAGCTTGGTCCTAGCGGGAGGGCCGGAGACCCAGTACTTC. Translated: CASSLVLAGGPETQYF.

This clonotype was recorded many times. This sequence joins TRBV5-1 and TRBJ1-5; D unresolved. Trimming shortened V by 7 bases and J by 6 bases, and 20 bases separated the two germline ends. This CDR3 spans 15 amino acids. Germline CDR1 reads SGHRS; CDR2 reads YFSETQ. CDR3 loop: CASFFGPRSIQPQHF. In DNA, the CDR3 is TGCGCCAGCTTTTTTGGCCCGCGTTCTATTCAGCCCCAGCATTTT.

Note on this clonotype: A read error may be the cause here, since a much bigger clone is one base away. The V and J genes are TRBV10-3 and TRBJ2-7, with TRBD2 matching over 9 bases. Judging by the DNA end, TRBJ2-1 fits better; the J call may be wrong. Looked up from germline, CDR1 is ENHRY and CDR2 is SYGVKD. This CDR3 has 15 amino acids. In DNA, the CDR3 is TGTGCCATCAGTGAGTCTAGCGGGAGCTCCTACGAGCAGTTCTTC. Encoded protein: CAISESSGSSYEQFF.

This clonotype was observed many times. The chain's CDR3 is CAISESLVRRGGYTF. CDR3 nucleotides: TGTGCCATCAGTGAGTCCTTGGTCCGGCGTGGGGGCTACACCTTC. This chain joins TRBV10-3 and TRBJ1-2; D gene ambiguous. Germline V gene sequence: CDR1 ENHRY, CDR2 SYGVKD. V lost 0 bases and J lost 8, with 16 bases in between. There are 15 residues in the CDR3.

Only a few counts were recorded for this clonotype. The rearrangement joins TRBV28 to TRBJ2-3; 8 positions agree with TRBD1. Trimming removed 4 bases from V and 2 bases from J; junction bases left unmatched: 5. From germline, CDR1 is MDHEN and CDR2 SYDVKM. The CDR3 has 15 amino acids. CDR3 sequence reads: CASSYRTGYTDTQYF. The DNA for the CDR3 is TGTGCCAGCAGTTATCGGACAGGGTACACAGATACGCAGTATTTT.